Included here is one TCR beta chain sequence, with context. Its antigen is undetermined. The sample originates from a study of beta chain features in type 1 diabetes. Findings and caveats of the study: TCRB CDR3 length was moderately but significantly reduced in all four CD4+ subsets of Type 1 diabetes patients.

The sequenced template was cDNA made from the entire isolated RNA. Sequencing was performed with immunoSEQ multiplex PCR; in TCRdb, only in-frame clones are kept and a portion is missing. Of about 27,000 clones in the sample, 56% were seen once. Sequencing was done on a sample of Tregs from blood. The origin of this receptor is a young woman with type 1 diabetes.

CDR3 region: CASSLGRHSYEQYF. CDR3 sequence (DNA): TGTGCCAGCAGCTTAGGGAGGCACTCCTACGAGCAGTACTTC. The chain couples TRBV7-2 to TRBJ2-7; D is possibly TRBD2 (5 bases). Germline lookup yields CDR1 SGHTA and CDR2 FQGNSA. The CDR3 has 14 amino acids. V was clipped by 1 base and J by 0 bases, with 7 bases between them.